This is a list of T cell receptor beta chains from one sample in a study of cytomegalovirus exposure and HLA in healthy donors. The repertoire was sequenced with immunoSEQ multiplex PCR; TCRdb's copy has only in-frame clones and lacks some. The sample has 85,000 to 130,000 clones, roughly 77% seen once; the top ten hold 2.5%. The source material was PBMCs. Receptor source: a man aged 40-55 years in good health and CMV-seronegative. CDR3s include the opening cysteine and the closing phenylalanine or tryptophan. D genes are given only for firm matches. Clone size is given for some rows only: seen once, a few or many times, or a class if the clone is expanded.

>TRBJ2-7|TRBV23-1|TRBD1|-|18
CASSQIRRRDRVSYEQYF
TGCGCCAGCAGTCAAATCCGCAGGAGGGACAGGGTTTCCTACGAGCAGTACTTC
>TRBJ1-1|TRBV19|-|-|13
CASRNSMGTEAFF
TGTGCCAGTAGAAACAGTATGGGTACTGAAGCTTTCTTT
>TRBJ1-2|TRBV25-1|TRBD1|-|14
CASSDTTGVYGYTF
TGTGCCAGCAGTGACACAACAGGGGTCTATGGCTACACCTTC
>TRBJ1-1|TRBV7-9|-|few|13
CASSLTGNTEAFF
TGTGCCAGCAGCTTAACAGGGAACACTGAAGCTTTCTTT
>TRBJ2-5|TRBV4-2|-|-|17
CASSRGEPGAGGETQYF
TGTGCCAGCAGCCGGGGGGAGCCAGGGGCCGGGGGGGAGACCCAGTACTTC
>TRBJ2-5|TRBV2|TRBD1|-|14
CASRRQGVEETQYF
TGTGCCAGCAGGCGACAGGGGGTGGAAGAGACCCAGTACTTC
>TRBJ1-6|TRBV6-6|-|-|12
CASSKPNSPLHF
TGTGCCAGCAGTAAGCCAAATTCACCCCTCCACTTT
>TRBJ2-5|TRBV5-6|-|-|16
CASSLPSGTRVETQYF
TGTGCCAGCAGCCTCCCCTCGGGCACTAGAGTAGAGACCCAGTACTTC
>TRBJ2-1|TRBV5-1|-|-|16
CASSNLAPSSYNEQFF
TGCGCCAGCAGCAACCTGGCCCCAAGCTCCTACAATGAGCAGTTCTTC
>TRBJ1-6|TRBV13|-|-|12
CASSLGTAVLHF
TGTGCCAGCAGCTTAGGGACAGCCGTCCTCCACTTT
>TRBJ1-1|TRBV21-1|-|-|13
CASSIRGITEAFF
TGTGCCAGCAGTATACGGGGGATCACTGAAGCTTTCTTT
>TRBJ2-1|TRBV10-1|-|once|14
CASSRDTSGNEQFF
TGCGCCAGCAGCCGGGACACGTCAGGCAATGAGCAGTTCTTC
>TRBJ1-3|TRBV11-2|-|-|14
CASSLVGGGNTIYF
TGTGCCAGCAGCTTAGTTGGAGGGGGAAACACCATATATTTT
>TRBJ2-7|TRBV5-5|-|-|14
CASSYLTLFGEQYF
TGTGCCAGCAGCTATCTAACCCTCTTCGGCGAGCAGTACTTC
>TRBJ2-1|TRBV10-3|TRBD1|few|14
CAISAQGDVNEQFF
TGTGCCATCAGTGCGCAGGGGGATGTAAATGAGCAGTTCTTC
>TRBJ2-3|TRBV5-1|-|-|16
CASSHRDTDSTDTQYF
TGCGCCAGCAGCCACCGGGACACCGATAGCACAGATACGCAGTATTTT
>TRBJ2-3|TRBV5-1|TRBD2|-|14
CASLVAGGSDTQYF
TGCGCCAGCCTGGTAGCGGGGGGGTCAGATACGCAGTATTTT
>TRBJ1-5|TRBV7-9|TRBD1|few|13
CASSLTGDQPQHF
TGTGCCAGCAGCTTAACAGGGGATCAGCCCCAGCATTTT
>TRBJ1-6|TRBV19|TRBD1|-|16
CASSRSVWDRDFPLHF
TGTGCCAGTAGTCGATCAGTCTGGGACAGGGATTTCCCCCTCCACTTT
>TRBJ2-2|TRBV7-9|-|-|13
CASSLAPGRELFF
TGTGCCAGCAGCTTAGCCCCAGGCAGGGAGCTGTTTTTT
>TRBJ1-2|TRBV5-4|-|-|13
CASSLSLIDGYTF
TGTGCCAGCAGCTTGAGTCTTATAGATGGCTACACCTTC
>TRBJ2-1|TRBV5-6|TRBD2|-|14
CASSYRAGGDEQFF
TGTGCCAGCAGCTATCGGGCGGGGGGCGATGAGCAGTTCTTC
>TRBJ2-7|TRBV5-4|TRBD1|-|15
CASSLGTGTLYEQYF
TGTGCCAGCAGCTTGGGGACAGGGACTCTCTACGAGCAGTACTTC
>TRBJ1-2|TRBV6-5|-|-|15
CASSYARGGNYGYTF
TGTGCCAGCAGTTACGCGCGGGGGGGGAACTATGGCTACACCTTC
>TRBJ1-5|TRBV6-1|-|-|15
CASSEIGQAWVPQHF
TGTGCCAGCAGTGAAATTGGGCAGGCCTGGGTACCCCAGCATTTT
>TRBJ2-2|TRBV2|TRBD1|-|14
CASSLDTGAGELFF
TGTGCCAGCAGCCTCGATACAGGGGCCGGGGAGCTGTTTTTT
>TRBJ2-7|TRBV10-1|TRBD2|-|16
CASSESSGLAYTEQYF
TGCGCCAGCAGTGAGTCGAGCGGACTAGCCTACACCGAGCAGTACTTC
>TRBJ1-1|TRBV9|-|-|14
CASSVGGPNTEAFF
TGTGCCAGCAGCGTAGGTGGGCCGAACACTGAAGCTTTCTTT
>TRBJ2-5|TRBV28|-|-|15
CASSLPTGRQETQYF
TGTGCCAGCAGTTTACCGACAGGTCGGCAAGAGACCCAGTACTTC
>TRBJ1-4|TRBV5-4|TRBD1|-|15
CASSAGQGRGEKLFF
TGTGCCAGCAGCGCCGGACAGGGGAGGGGAGAAAAACTGTTTTTT
>TRBJ1-5|TRBV19|TRBD1|-|14
CASSSQGAGQPQHF
TGTGCCAGTAGTTCCCAGGGGGCGGGTCAGCCCCAGCATTTT
>TRBJ2-3|TRBV7-3|TRBD2|-|14
CASSLNGGTDTQYF
TGTGCCAGCAGCTTAAACGGGGGGACAGATACGCAGTATTTT
>TRBJ1-1|TRBV5-3|-|once|15
CARSKTTAGGTEAFF
TGTGCCAGAAGCAAAACGACGGCGGGGGGAACTGAAGCTTTCTTT
>TRBJ1-2|TRBV4-2|-|-|14
CASSQPDFSDGYTF
TGTGCCAGCAGCCAACCGGACTTCTCAGATGGCTACACCTTC
>TRBJ2-3|TRBV7-9|-|few|17
CASNPYMMTSSTDTQYF
TGTGCCAGCAACCCTTACATGATGACAAGTAGCACAGATACGCAGTATTTT
>TRBJ2-3|TRBV5-1|TRBD2|-|15
CANPIGAGGTDTQYF
TGCGCCAACCCCATAGGAGCGGGGGGCACAGATACGCAGTATTTT
>TRBJ1-2|TRBV29-1|-|few|12
CSVDSGLRGYTF
TGCAGCGTTGATAGCGGGTTACGGGGCTACACCTTC
>TRBJ2-2|TRBV29-1|-|-|13
CSVIPDYTGELFF
TGCAGCGTCATACCCGACTACACCGGGGAGCTGTTTTTT
>TRBJ1-2|TRBV6-1|TRBD1|-|13
CASRRGTGGGYTF
TGTGCCAGCAGGCGCGGGACAGGGGGAGGCTACACCTTC
>TRBJ2-7|TRBV6-1|-|-|15
CASSEGLAPSYEQYF
TGTGCCAGCAGTGAAGGGCTAGCTCCCTCCTACGAGCAGTACTTC
>TRBJ1-5|TRBV19|-|-|16
CATSLGGLGGNQPQHF
TGTGCCACATCTCTGGGGGGTCTTGGGGGCAATCAGCCCCAGCATTTT
>TRBJ2-7|TRBV7-8|-|-|13
CASSLASFREQYF
TGTGCCAGCAGCTTAGCTTCGTTCCGGGAGCAGTACTTC
>TRBJ2-1|TRBV4-1|TRBD2|few|16
CASTTSGGAFRNEQFF
TGCGCCAGCACGACTAGCGGGGGGGCTTTTAGGAATGAGCAGTTCTTC
>TRBJ1-4|TRBV6-5|-|few|13
CASSMSSNEKLFF
TGTGCCAGCAGTATGAGTAGTAATGAAAAACTGTTTTTT
>TRBJ1-6|TRBV10-3|-|-|14
CAISIDIYNSPLHF
TGTGCCATCAGCATAGACATCTATAATTCACCCCTCCACTTT
>TRBJ2-3|TRBV4-2|-|-|18
CASSQTQRDASGTDTQYF
TGTGCCAGCAGCCAAACCCAGCGTGACGCTTCCGGCACAGATACGCAGTATTTT
>TRBJ2-2|TRBV5-1|TRBD1|once|15
CASSLDRGEAGELFF
TGCGCCAGCAGCTTGGACAGGGGTGAGGCCGGGGAGCTGTTTTTT
>TRBJ2-3|TRBV2|-|once|15
CASSETLVSTDTQYF
TGTGCCAGCAGTGAAACTCTAGTTAGCACAGATACGCAGTATTTT
>TRBJ1-2|TRBV7-6|TRBD1|-|13
CASSKGQNYGYTF
TGTGCCAGCAGCAAGGGACAGAACTATGGCTACACCTTC
>TRBJ2-2|TRBV2|TRBD2|-|15
CASSPGRVNTGELFF
TGTGCCAGCAGTCCTGGGAGGGTGAACACCGGGGAGCTGTTTTTT
>TRBJ2-7|TRBV6-5|-|-|12
CASSYGNYEQYF
TGTGCCAGCAGTTACGGCAACTACGAGCAGTACTTC
>TRBJ2-2|TRBV19|TRBD1|-|14
CASSLTGVRGELFF
TGTGCCAGTAGCCTCACAGGGGTACGTGGGGAGCTGTTTTTT
>TRBJ2-1|TRBV6-5|-|-|15
CASSLSSRVYNEQFF
TGTGCCAGCAGTTTGTCCTCCCGAGTTTACAATGAGCAGTTCTTC
>TRBJ2-5|TRBV9|-|-|14
CASSVAGGQETQYF
TGTGCCAGCAGCGTAGCAGGAGGGCAAGAGACCCAGTACTTC
>TRBJ1-1|TRBV6-1|TRBD1|once|17
CASSEAAGGGGNTEAFF
TGTGCCAGCAGTGAAGCAGCAGGGGGCGGTGGGAACACTGAAGCTTTCTTT
>TRBJ1-6|TRBV2|TRBD1|-|15
CARTRQGQLDSPLHF
TGTGCCAGAACAAGGCAGGGACAGCTTGATTCACCCCTCCACTTT
>TRBJ1-1|TRBV4-1|-|few|13
CASTGRVNTEAFF
TGCGCCAGCACGGGGAGGGTGAACACTGAAGCTTTCTTT
>TRBJ2-7|TRBV11-3|TRBD1|once|14
CASSRGQGADEQYF
TGTGCCAGCAGCCGTGGACAGGGCGCGGACGAGCAGTACTTC